This T cell receptor (beta chain) was sequenced in a study of CD4 T cells in relation to SARS-CoV-2 and coronaviruses. Study-level information: Negative control cultures got HIV-1 Nef peptides or no peptide.

Before the COVID-19 pandemic, during about 2011-2019, CD4+ T cells were taken from unexposed donors. The cells were cultured for 9 to 11 days before CD4+ T cells were isolated. Cells permitting, SARS-CoV-2 S/N and four cold-coronavirus spikes were tested on unexposed-donor CD4+ T cells. Comment on this clone: No antigen is known for it.

Only in-frame clones appear in the TCRdb table, and some are missing; sequencing was by immunoSEQ multiplex PCR. The table shows some 14,000 clones, with roughly three quarters occurring only once. The CDR3 contains 16 residues. Trimming removed 0 bases from V and 4 bases from J, with 14 bases in between. Germline values: CDR1 SGDLS, CDR2 YYNGEE. The source material was CD4+ T cells from PBMCs, cultured in vitro. The TCR sequence derives from a human donor in good health. This rearrangement joins TRBV9 to TRBJ2-4; D perhaps matches TRBD2 (5 bases). The DNA for the CDR3 is TGTGCCAGCAGCGTAGCCGACTCCGGGAAGAAAAACATTCAGTACTTC. This codes for CASSVADSGKKNIQYF.